The 5 T cell receptor beta chains listed next were all sequenced from one sample in a study of blood T cell repertoires in COVID-19 (dated by TCRdb to 2018 to 2021). Library preparation employed the immunoSEQ multiplex PCR assay. Not all clones reach the TCRdb copy of this immuneACCESS table, which keeps in-frame sequences only. Checked studies attribute under half of the gap to unresolved V genes and leave the rest unexplained. The sample table contains a few hundred thousand clones; only one count was recorded for 70% to 85% of them. Less than 15% of the sample rests with the top ten. Sequencing was carried out using peripheral blood. The receptors stem from a human donor in a cohort sampled during active COVID-19.

The rearrangement links TRBV7-9 to TRBJ2-7; maybe TRBD1 (5 bases). The ends were cut back, 5 bases at V and 4 bases at J, with 9 bases in the middle. This CDR3 spans 12 amino acids. Looked up from germline, CDR1 is SEHNR and CDR2 is FQNEAQ (reference sequence). The CDR3 reads CASSIKGYEQYF. In nucleotides, the CDR3 is TGTGCCAGCAGCATAAAGGGGTACGAGCAGTACTTC. Full variable domain (outside the CDR3, taken from reference TRBV7-9 and TRBJ2-7): DTGVSQNPRHKITKRGQNVTFRCDPISEHNRLYWYRQTLGQGPEFLTYFQNEAQLEKSRLLSDRFSAERPKGSFSTLEIQRTEQGDSAMYLCASSIKGYEQYFGPGTRLTVT.

The chain couples TRBV4-1 to TRBJ1-3, with 10 bases aligning to TRBD1. V dropped 3 bases and J dropped 4; count of bases not matched to a gene: 6. Germline V lookup: CDR1 MGHRA, CDR2 YSYEKL. The CDR3 covers 16 residues. CDR3 sequence: CASSQRDRGGGNTIYF. The CDR3 nucleotides read TGCGCCAGCAGCCAGAGGGACAGGGGCGGAGGAAACACCATATATTTT.

The chain has TRBV27 and TRBJ2-3; possibly TRBD2 for D (6 bases). The ends were cut back, 2 bases at V and 9 bases at J, with 15 bases in the middle. Germline values: CDR1 MNHEY, CDR2 SMNVEV (reference sequence). The CDR3 is made up of 14 amino acids. The CDR3 protein is CASSLRQTGVTQYF. The CDR3 DNA follows: TGTGCCAGCAGTTTACGACAAACGGGAGTCACGCAGTATTTT.

The chain couples TRBV21-1 to TRBJ2-1; TRBD1, the table's D call, was not compared with the DNA. TRBV21-1 is a known pseudogene. The length of the CDR3 is 18 residues. This CDR3 is CASSKTPPRGLLYNEQFF. CDR3 DNA: TGTGCCAGCAGCAAAACCCCCCCCAGGGGGCTCCTATACAATGAGCAGTTCTTC.

The chain couples TRBV13 to TRBJ1-3; D unresolved. Germline V lookup: CDR1 PRHDT, CDR2 FYEKMQ (reference sequence). Trimming pared 5 bases from V and 5 bases from J, leaving 19 bases between. This CDR3 has 16 amino acids. CDR3 loop: CASSDSLRGLRNTIYF. CDR3 nucleotide sequence: TGTGCCAGCAGCGACTCCCTGCGCGGGTTAAGAAACACCATATATTTT.